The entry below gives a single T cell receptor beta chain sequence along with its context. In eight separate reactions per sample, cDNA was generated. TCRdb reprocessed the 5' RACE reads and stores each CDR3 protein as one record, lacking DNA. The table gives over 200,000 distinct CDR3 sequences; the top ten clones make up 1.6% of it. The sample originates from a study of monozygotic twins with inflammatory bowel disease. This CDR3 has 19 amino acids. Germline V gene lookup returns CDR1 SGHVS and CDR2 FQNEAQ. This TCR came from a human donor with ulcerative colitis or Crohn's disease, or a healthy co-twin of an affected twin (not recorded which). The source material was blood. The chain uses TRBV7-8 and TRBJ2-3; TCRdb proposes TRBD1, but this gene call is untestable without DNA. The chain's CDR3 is CASSLRDGAGTGGTDTQYF.